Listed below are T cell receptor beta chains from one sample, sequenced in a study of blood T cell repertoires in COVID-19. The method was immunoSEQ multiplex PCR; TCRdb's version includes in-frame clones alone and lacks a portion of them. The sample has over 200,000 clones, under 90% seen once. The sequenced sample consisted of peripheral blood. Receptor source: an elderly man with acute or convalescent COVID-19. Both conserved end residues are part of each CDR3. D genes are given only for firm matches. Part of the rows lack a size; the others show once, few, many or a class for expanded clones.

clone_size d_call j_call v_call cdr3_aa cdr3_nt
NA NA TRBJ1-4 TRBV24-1 CATQGRPNEKLFF TGTGCCACACAGGGAAGGCCTAATGAAAAACTGTTTTTT
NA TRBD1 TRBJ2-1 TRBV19 CASSIMDREANEQFF TGTGCCAGTAGTATCATGGACAGGGAGGCCAATGAGCAGTTCTTC
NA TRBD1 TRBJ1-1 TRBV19 CASSTPLQGGRVYAFF TGTGCCAGTAGTACCCCTTTACAGGGGGGCAGGGTTTACGCTTTCTTT
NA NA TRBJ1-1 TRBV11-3 CASSLRVTNTEAFF TGTGCCAGCAGCCTACGGGTCACGAACACTGAAGCTTTCTTT
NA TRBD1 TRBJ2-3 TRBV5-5 CASSSGQRTDTQYF TGTGCCAGCAGCTCGGGACAGCGCACAGATACGCAGTATTTT
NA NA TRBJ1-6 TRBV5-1 CASSLGQDNSPLHF TGCGCCAGCAGCTTGGGACAGGATAATTCACCCCTCCACTTT
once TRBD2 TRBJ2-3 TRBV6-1 CASSEGGLAASYTDTQYF TGTGCCAGCAGTGAAGGGGGACTAGCGGCTAGCTACACAGATACGCAGTATTTT
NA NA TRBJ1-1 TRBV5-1 CASSLDIGSGNTEAFF TGCGCCAGCAGCTTGGATATCGGCTCGGGGAACACTGAAGCTTTCTTT
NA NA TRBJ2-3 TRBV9 CASSVVAEGPTQYF TGTGCCAGCAGCGTAGTCGCCGAGGGCCCTACGCAGTATTTT
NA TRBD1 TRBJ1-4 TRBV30 CAWRQGANEKLFF TGTGCCTGGAGACAGGGGGCTAATGAAAAACTGTTTTTT
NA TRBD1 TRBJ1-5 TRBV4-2 CASSQGQGAGNQPQHF TGTGCCAGCAGCCAGGGACAGGGGGCGGGTAATCAGCCCCAGCATTTT
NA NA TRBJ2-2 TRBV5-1 CASGEGFLVTGELFF TGCGCCAGCGGCGAGGGATTCTTGGTAACCGGGGAGCTGTTTTTT
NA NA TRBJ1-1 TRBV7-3 CASSLAENTEAFF TGTGCCAGCAGCTTAGCGGAGAACACTGAAGCTTTCTTT
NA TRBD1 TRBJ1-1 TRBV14 CASSHWTGNTEAFF TGTGCCAGCAGCCACTGGACAGGGAACACTGAAGCTTTCTTT
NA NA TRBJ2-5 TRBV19 CASSIDPRDRSQETQYF TGTGCCAGTAGTATAGATCCGCGGGACCGGTCCCAAGAGACCCAGTACTTC
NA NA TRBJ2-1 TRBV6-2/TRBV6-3 CASSRNREGNEQFF TGTGCCAGCAGTAGAAACAGGGAAGGTAATGAGCAGTTCTTC
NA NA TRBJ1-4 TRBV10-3 CAISESLEVREKLFF TGTGCCATCAGTGAGTCGTTAGAGGTCCGGGAAAAACTGTTTTTT
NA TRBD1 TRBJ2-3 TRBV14 CASSDPRQGYTDTQYF TGTGCCAGCAGTGACCCTCGACAGGGGTACACAGATACGCAGTATTTT
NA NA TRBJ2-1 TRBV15 CATSRIGAISYNEQFF TGTGCCACCAGCAGGATTGGAGCGATTTCCTACAATGAGCAGTTCTTC
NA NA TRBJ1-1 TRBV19 CASSSRGSTEAFF TGTGCCAGTAGTAGCAGGGGTTCCACTGAAGCTTTCTTT
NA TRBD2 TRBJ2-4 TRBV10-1 CASSEREGPGNIQYF TGCGCCAGCAGTGAGCGGGAGGGCCCCGGAAACATTCAGTACTTC
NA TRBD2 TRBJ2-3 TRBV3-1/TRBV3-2 CASGRASTDTQYF TGTGCCAGCGGGAGGGCCTCCACAGATACGCAGTATTTT
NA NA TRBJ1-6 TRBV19 CASSISGAFNSPLHF TGTGCCAGTAGTATATCAGGGGCCTTTAATTCACCCCTCCACTTT
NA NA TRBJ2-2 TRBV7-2 CASSPTGTRSTGELFF TGTGCCAGCAGCCCGACAGGGACTAGGAGTACCGGGGAGCTGTTTTTT